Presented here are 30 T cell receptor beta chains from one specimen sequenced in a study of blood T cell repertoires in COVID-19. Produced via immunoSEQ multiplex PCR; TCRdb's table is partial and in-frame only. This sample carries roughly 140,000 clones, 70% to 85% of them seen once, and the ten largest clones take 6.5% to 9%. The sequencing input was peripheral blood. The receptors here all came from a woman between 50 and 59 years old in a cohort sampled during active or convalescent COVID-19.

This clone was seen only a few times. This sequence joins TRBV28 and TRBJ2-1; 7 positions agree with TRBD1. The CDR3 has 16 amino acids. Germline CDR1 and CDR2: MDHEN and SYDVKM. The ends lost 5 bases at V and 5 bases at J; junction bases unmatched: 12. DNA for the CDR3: TGTGCCAGCAGTCCAACTGACAGGGTACTGAACAATGAGCAGTTCTTC. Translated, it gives CASSPTDRVLNNEQFF.

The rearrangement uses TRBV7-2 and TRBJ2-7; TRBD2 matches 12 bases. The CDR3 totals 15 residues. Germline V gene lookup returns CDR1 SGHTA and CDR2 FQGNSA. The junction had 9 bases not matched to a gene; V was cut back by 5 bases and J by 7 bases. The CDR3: CASSVPLAGGGEQYF. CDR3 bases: TGTGCCAGCAGCGTGCCACTAGCGGGGGGTGGGGAGCAGTACTTC.

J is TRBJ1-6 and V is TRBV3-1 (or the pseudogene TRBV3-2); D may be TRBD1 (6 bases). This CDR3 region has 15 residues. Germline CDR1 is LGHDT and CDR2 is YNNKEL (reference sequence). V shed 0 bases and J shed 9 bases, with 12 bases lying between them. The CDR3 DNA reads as TGTGCCAGCAGCCAAGATTTCGGCAGGGGTTCACCCCTCCACTTT. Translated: CASSQDFGRGSPLHF.

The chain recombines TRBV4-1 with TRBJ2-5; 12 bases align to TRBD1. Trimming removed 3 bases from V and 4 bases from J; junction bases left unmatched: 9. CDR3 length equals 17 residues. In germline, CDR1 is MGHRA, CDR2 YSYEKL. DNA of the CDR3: TGCGCCAGCAGCCAGTATGCCGGGACAGGGGGCGTAGAGACCCAGTACTTC. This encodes CASSQYAGTGGVETQYF.

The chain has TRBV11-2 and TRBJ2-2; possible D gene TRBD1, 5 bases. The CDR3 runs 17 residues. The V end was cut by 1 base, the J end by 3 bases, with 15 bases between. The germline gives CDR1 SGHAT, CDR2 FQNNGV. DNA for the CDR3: TGTGCCAGCAGCTTAGTCTGGCGTCAGGGTCACACCGGGGAGCTGTTTTTT. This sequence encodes CASSLVWRQGHTGELFF.

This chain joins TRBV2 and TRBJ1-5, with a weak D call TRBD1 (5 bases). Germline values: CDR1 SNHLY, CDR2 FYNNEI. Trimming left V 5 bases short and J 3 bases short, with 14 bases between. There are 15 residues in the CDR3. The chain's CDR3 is CASSTQGLTNQPQHF. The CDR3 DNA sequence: TGTGCCAGCAGTACCCAGGGACTGACCAATCAGCCCCAGCATTTT.

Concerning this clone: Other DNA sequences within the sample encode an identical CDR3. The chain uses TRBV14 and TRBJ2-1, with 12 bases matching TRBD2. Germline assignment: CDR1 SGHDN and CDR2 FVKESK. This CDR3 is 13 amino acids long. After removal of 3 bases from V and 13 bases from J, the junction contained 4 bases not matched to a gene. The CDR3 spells CASSQSLAGGQFF. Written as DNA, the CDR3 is TGTGCCAGCAGCCAGTCACTAGCGGGGGGACAGTTCTTC. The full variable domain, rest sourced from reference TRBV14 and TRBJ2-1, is EAGVTQFPSHSVIEKGQTVTLRCDPISGHDNLYWYRRVMGKEIKFLLHFVKESKQDESGMPNNRFLAERTGGTYSTLKVQPAELEDSGVYFCASSQSLAGGQFFGPGTRLTVL.

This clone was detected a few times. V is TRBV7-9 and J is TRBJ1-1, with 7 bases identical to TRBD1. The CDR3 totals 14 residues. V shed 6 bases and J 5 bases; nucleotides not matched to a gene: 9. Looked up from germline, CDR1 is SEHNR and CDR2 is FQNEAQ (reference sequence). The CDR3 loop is CASSSQGVRTEAFF. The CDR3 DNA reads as TGTGCCAGCAGTTCCCAGGGGGTTAGGACTGAAGCTTTCTTT.

The CDR3 DNA reads TGTGCCTGGAGTTCCGGACTACCCTCGGGAAATCAGCCCCAGCATTTT. Its protein is CAWSSGLPSGNQPQHF. The V call is TRBV30, the J call TRBJ1-5; D is unresolved. The CDR3 totals 16 residues. V was cut by 2 bases and J by 4 bases, with 18 bases left in between. CDR1 GTSNPN and CDR2 SVGIG come from the germline V gene (reference sequence).

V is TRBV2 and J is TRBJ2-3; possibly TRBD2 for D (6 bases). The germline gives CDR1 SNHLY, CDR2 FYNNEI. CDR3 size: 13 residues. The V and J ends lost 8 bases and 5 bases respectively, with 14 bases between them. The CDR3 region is CASGGNRIDTQYF. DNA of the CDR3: TGTGCCAGCGGAGGGAATCGAATAGATACGCAGTATTTT.

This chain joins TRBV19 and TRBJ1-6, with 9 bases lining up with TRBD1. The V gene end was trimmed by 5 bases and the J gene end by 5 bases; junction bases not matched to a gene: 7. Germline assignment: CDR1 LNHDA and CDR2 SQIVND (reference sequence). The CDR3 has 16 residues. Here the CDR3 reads CASSPPGTGHNSPLHF. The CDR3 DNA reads TGTGCCAGTAGTCCCCCCGGGACAGGGCATAATTCACCCCTCCACTTT.

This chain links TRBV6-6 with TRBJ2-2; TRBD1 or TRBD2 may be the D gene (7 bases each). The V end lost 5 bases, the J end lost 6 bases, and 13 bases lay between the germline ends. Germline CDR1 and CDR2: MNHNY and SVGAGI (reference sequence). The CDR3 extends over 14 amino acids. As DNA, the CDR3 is TGTGCCAGCAGTCAGGGGGGGAGACCCGGGGAGCTGTTTTTT. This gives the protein CASSQGGRPGELFF.

CDR3 in amino acids: CASGSRGWGNTIYF. DNA for the CDR3: TGTGCTAGTGGTTCCAGGGGTTGGGGAAACACCATATATTTT. The chain carries TRBV12-5 and TRBJ1-3, with a possible D match to TRBD1 (6 bases). Trimming cost V 4 bases and J 4 bases, with 11 bases left between them. CDR3 size: 14 residues. Germline values: CDR1 LGHNT, CDR2 FRNRAP.

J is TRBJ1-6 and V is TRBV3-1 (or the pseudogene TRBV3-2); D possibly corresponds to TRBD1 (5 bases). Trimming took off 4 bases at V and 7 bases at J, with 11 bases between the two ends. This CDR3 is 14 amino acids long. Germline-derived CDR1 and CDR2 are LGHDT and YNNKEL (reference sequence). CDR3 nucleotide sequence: TGTGCCAGCAGCCTACAGGATTTCAATTCACCCCTCCACTTT. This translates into CASSLQDFNSPLHF.

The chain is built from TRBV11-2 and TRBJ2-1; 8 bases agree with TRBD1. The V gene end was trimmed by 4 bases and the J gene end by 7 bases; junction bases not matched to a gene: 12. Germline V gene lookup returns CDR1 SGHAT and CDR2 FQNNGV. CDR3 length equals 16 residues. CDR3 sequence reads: CASSYQGAGGQNEQFF. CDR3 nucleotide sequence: TGTGCCAGCAGCTATCAAGGGGCAGGGGGCCAAAATGAGCAGTTCTTC.

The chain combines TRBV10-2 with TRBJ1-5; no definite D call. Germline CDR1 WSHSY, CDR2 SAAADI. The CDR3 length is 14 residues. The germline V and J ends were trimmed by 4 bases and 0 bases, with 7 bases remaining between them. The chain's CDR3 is CASSGARSNQPQHF. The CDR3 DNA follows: TGCGCCAGCAGTGGGGCCCGTAGCAATCAGCCCCAGCATTTT.

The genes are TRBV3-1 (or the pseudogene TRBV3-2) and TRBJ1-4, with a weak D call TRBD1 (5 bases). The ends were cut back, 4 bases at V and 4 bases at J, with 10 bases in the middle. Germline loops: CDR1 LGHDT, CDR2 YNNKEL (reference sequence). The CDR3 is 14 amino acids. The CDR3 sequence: CASSRNRLNEKLFF. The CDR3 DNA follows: TGTGCCAGCAGCCGAAACAGGCTTAATGAAAAACTGTTTTTT.

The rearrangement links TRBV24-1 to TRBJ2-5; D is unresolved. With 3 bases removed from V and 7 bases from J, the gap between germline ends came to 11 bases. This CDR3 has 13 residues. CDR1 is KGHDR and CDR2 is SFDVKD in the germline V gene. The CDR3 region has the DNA TGTGCCACCAGTGATAACTACTCGGGGACCCAGTACTTC. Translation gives CATSDNYSGTQYF.

CDR3 nucleotides: TGTGCCAGCAGTCGGGACAGGGCTGCCGGGGAGCTGTTTTTT. It encodes CASSRDRAAGELFF. The chain links TRBV6-6 to TRBJ2-2; 9 bases align to TRBD1. The CDR3 length is 14 residues. J gave up 6 bases and V 5 bases, and 4 bases lay outside the gene matches. In germline, CDR1 is MNHNY, CDR2 SVGAGI (reference sequence).

CDR3 nucleotide sequence: TGTGCCAGCAGCAACGGACAGGCGAGGAAAGAGACCCAGTACTTC. Amino acid sequence: CASSNGQARKETQYF. This chain joins TRBV7-6 and TRBJ2-5, with TRBD1 identical over 7 bases. The germline V gene encodes CDR1 SGHVS and CDR2 FNYEAQ. J was trimmed by 3 bases and V by 5 bases; bases with no gene match: 9. The CDR3 is made up of 15 amino acids.

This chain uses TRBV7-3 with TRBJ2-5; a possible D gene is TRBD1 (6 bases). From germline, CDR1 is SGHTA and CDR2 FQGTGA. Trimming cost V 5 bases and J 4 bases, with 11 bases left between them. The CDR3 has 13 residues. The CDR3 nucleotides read TGTGCCAGCAGCGCCCGGGACACAGAGACCCAGTACTTC. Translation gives CASSARDTETQYF.

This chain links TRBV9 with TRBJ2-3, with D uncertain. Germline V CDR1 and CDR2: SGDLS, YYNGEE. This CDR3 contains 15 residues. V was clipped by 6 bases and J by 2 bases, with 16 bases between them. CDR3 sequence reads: CASTPIVSLTDTQYF. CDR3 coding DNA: TGTGCCAGCACTCCTATCGTATCACTCACAGATACGCAGTATTTT.

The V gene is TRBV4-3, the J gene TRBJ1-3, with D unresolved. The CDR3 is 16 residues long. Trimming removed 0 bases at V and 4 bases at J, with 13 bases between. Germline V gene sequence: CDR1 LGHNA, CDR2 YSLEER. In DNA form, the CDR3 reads TGCGCCAGCAGCCAAGATCGGGGTTCAATGGGAAACACCATATATTTT. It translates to CASSQDRGSMGNTIYF.

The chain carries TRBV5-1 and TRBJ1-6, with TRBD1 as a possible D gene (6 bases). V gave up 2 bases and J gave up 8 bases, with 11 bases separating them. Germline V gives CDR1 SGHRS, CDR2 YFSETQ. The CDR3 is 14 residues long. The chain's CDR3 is CASSLQGHDSPLHF. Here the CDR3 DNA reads TGCGCCAGCAGCTTACAGGGTCATGATTCACCCCTCCACTTT.

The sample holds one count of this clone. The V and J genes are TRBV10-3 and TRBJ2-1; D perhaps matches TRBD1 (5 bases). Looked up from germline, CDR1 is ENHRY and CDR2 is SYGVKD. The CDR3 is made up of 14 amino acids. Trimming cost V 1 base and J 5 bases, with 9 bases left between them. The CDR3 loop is CAISEYPQDNEQFF. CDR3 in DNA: TGTGCCATCAGTGAGTATCCACAGGACAATGAGCAGTTCTTC.

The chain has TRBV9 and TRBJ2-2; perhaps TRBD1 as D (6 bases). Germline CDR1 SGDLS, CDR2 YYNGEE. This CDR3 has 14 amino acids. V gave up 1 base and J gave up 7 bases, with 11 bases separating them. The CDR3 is CASSVQQGVGELFF. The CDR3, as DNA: TGTGCCAGCAGCGTACAACAGGGAGTCGGGGAGCTGTTTTTT.

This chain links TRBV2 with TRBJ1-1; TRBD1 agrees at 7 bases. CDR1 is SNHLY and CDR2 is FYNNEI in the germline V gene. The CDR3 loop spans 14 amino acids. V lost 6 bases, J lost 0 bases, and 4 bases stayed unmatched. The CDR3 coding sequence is TGTGCCAGCAGGGGGGACAGCATGAACACTGAAGCTTTCTTT. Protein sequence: CASRGDSMNTEAFF.

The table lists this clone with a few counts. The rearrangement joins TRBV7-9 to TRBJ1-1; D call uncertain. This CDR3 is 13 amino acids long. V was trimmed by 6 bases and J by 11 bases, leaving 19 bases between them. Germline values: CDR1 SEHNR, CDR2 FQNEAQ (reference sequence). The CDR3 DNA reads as TGTGCCAGCAGACTAGGGTCGGCGGGTAGGGCTTTCTTT. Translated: CASRLGSAGRAFF.

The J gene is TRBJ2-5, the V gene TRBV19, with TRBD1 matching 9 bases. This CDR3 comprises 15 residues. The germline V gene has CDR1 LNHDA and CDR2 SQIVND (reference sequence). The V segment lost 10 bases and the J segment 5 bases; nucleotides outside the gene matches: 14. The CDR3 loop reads CATTRRDRVGETQYF. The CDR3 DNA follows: TGTGCCACCACCCGCCGGGACAGGGTGGGGGAGACCCAGTACTTC.

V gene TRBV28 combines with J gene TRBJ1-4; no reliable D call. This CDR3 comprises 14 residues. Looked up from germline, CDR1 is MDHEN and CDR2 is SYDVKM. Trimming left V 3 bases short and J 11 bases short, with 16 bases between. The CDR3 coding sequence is TGTGCCAGCAGTTTGGGTGGTGCGGGCGGGAAACTGTTTTTT. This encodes CASSLGGAGGKLFF.